This paragraph covers one T cell receptor beta chain sequence. Just one base apart from a much larger clone, this may be a read error. The data originate from a study of blood T cells in healthy people across ages. This CDR3 is 14 amino acids long. Whenever a sample was processed, at least 6 million PBMCs were isolated. A second PCR of about 7 to 12 cycles used a sample-barcoded 5' primer and a J-beta primer mix. Samples each returned at least 2.5 million CDR3-containing paired-end reads. In TCRdb, the 5' RACE reads were re-called with MiXCR into one record per CDR3 protein. This table has hundreds of thousands of distinct CDR3 sequences, approximately 59% appearing once.

Sample: blood. The receptor was isolated from a man younger than 40 in good health. The chain joins TRBV12-3 or TRBV12-4 to TRBJ2-3; D is ambiguous. The CDR3 bases are TGTGCCGGCAGTTTCGGTCAGCCCACAGATACGCAGTATTTT. As protein: CAGSFGQPTDTQYF.